This TCR beta chain emerged from a study of cytomegalovirus exposure and HLA in healthy donors. The length of the CDR3 is 15 residues. The germline V gene has CDR1 MNHEY and CDR2 SMNVEV (reference sequence). V was shortened by 2 bases and J by 5 bases, with 15 bases between the two germline ends. Produced via immunoSEQ multiplex PCR; TCRdb's table is partial and in-frame only. Among about 130,000 clones listed, 90% were seen once. The TCR was taken from a woman younger than 45 in good health and CMV-seropositive. This chain links TRBV27 with TRBJ2-5, with D tentatively TRBD2 (6 bases). Specimen: PBMCs. CDR3 DNA: TGTGCCAGCAGTTTACGGCTAGCGACAAGGGAGACCCAGTACTTC. Amino acids: CASSLRLATRETQYF.